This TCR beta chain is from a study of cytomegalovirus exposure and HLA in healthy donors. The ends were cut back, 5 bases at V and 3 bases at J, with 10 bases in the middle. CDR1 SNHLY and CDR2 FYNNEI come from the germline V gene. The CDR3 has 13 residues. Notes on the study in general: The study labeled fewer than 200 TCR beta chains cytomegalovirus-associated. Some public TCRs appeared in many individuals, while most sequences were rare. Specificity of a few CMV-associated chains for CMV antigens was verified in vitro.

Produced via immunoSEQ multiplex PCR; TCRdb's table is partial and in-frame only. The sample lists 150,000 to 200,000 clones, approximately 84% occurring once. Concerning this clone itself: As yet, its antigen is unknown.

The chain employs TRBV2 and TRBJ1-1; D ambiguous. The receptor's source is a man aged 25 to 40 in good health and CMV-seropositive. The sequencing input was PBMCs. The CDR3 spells CASSSRLYTEAFF. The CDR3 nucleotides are TGTGCCAGCAGTTCCCGACTTTACACTGAAGCTTTCTTT.